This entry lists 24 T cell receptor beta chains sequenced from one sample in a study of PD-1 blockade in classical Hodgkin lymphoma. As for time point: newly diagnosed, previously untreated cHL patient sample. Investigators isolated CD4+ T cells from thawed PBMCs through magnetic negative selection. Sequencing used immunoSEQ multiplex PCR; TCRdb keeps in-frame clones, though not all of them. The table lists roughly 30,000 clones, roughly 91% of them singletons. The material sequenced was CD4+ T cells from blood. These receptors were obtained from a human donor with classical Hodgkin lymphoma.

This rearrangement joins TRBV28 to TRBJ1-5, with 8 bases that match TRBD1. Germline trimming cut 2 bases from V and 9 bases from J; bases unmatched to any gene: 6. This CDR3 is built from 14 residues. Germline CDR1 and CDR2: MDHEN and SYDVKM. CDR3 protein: CASSLQGARGPQHF. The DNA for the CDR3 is TGTGCCAGCAGTTTACAGGGGGCGCGGGGGCCCCAGCATTTT.

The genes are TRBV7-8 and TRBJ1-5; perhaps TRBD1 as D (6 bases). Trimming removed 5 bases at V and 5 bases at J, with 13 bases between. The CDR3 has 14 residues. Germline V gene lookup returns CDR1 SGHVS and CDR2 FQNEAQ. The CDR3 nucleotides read TGTGCCAGCAGCAACAGGGAGGCGCATCAGCCCCAGCATTTT. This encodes CASSNREAHQPQHF.

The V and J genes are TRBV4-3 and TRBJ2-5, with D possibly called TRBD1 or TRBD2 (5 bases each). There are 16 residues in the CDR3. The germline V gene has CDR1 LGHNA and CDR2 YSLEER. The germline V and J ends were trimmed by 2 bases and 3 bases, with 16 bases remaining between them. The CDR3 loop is CASSQSGRLGEETQYF. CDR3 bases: TGCGCCAGCAGCCAATCGGGACGTTTGGGGGAAGAGACCCAGTACTTC.

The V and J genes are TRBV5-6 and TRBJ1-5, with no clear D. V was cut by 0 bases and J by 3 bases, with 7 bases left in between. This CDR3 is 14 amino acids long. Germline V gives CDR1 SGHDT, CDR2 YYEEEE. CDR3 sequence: CASSLGTANQPQHF. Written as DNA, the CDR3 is TGTGCCAGCAGCTTGGGGACCGCCAATCAGCCCCAGCATTTT.

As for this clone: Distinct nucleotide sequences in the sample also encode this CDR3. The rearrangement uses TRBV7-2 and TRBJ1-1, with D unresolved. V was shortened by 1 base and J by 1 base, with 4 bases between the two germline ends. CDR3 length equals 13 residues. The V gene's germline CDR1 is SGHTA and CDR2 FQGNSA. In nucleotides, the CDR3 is TGTGCCAGCAGCTTAGGGAGGAACACTGAAGCTTTCTTT. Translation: CASSLGRNTEAFF.

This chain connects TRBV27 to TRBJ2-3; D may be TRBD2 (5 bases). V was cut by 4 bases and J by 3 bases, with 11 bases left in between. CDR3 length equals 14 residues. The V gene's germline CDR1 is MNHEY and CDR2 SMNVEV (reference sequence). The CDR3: CASSSRPGTDTQYF. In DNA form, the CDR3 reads TGTGCCAGCAGTTCCCGCCCGGGAACAGATACGCAGTATTTT.

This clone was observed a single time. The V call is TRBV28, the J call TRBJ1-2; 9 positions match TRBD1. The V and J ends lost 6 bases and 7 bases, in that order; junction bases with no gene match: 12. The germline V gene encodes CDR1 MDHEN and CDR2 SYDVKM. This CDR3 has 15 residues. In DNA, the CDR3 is TGTGCCAGCAGGTTACAGGGGGCGCGCATCGGTGGCTACACCTTC. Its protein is CASRLQGARIGGYTF.

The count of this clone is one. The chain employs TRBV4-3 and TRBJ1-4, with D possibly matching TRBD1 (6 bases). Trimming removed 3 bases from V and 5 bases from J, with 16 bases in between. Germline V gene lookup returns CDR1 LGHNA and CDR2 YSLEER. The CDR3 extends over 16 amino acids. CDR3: CASSHDRDTGNEKLFF. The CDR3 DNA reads TGCGCCAGCAGCCATGACCGGGACACGGGGAATGAAAAACTGTTTTTT.

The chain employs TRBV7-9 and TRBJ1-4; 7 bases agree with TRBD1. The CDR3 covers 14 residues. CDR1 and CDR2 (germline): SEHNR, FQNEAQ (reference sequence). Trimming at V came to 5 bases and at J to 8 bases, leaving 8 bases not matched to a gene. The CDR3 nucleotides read TGTGCCAGCAGCCTAGGACAGGACTACGAAAAACTGTTTTTT. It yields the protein CASSLGQDYEKLFF.

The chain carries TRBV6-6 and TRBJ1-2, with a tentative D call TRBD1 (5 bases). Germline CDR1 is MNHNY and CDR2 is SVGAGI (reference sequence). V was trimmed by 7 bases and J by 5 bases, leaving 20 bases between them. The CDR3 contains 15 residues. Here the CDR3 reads CASTSTTGTDYGYTF. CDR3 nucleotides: TGTGCCAGCACCTCCACAACCGGGACGGATTATGGCTACACCTTC.

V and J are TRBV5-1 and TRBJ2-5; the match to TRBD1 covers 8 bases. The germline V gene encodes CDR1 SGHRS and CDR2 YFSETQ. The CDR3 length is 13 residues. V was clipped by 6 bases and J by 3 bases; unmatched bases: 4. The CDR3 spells CASMRTGKETQYF. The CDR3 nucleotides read TGCGCCAGCATGCGGACAGGGAAAGAGACCCAGTACTTC.

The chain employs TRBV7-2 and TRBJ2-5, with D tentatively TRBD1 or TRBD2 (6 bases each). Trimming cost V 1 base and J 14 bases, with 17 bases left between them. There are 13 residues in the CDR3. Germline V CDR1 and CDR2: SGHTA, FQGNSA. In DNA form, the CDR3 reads TGTGCCAGCAGCTTAGTTACAGGGCGGGGTCCCTACTTC. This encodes CASSLVTGRGPYF.

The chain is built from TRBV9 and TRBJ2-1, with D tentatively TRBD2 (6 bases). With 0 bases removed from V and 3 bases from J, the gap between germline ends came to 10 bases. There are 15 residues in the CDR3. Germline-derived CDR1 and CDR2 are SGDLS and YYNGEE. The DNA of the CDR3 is TGTGCCAGCAGCGTAGACGCGGGACTCTACAATGAGCAGTTCTTC. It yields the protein CASSVDAGLYNEQFF.

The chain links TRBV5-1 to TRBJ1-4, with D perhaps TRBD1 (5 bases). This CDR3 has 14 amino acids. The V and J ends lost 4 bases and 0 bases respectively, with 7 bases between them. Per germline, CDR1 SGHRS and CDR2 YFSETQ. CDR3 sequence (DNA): TGCGCCAGCAGCCCGGGGGCAACTAATGAAAAACTGTTTTTT. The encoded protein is CASSPGATNEKLFF. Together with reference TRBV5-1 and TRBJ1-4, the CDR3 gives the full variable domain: KAGVTQTPRYLIKTRGQQVTLSCSPISGHRSVSWYQQTPGQGLQFLFEYFSETQRNKGNFPGRFSGRQFSNSRSEMNVSTLELGDSALYLCASSPGATNEKLFFGSGTQLSVL.

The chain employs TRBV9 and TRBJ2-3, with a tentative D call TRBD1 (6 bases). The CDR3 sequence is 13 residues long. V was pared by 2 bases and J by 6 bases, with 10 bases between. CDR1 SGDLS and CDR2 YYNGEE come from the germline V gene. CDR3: CASSVVTGDTQYF. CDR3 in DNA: TGTGCCAGCAGCGTCGTCACAGGGGATACGCAGTATTTT.

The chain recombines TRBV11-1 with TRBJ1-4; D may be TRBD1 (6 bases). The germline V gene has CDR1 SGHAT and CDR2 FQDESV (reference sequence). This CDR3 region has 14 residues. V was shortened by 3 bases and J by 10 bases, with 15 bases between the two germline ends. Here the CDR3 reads CASSFKGVDGKLFF. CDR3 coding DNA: TGTGCCAGCAGCTTTAAGGGGGTTGACGGAAAACTGTTTTTT.

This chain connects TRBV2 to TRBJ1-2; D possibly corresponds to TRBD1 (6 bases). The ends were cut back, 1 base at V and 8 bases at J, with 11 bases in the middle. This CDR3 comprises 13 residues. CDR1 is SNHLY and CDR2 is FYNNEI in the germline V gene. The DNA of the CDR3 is TGTGCCAGCAGTGAAGGGGGGGCGCTCGGCTACACCTTC. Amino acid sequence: CASSEGGALGYTF.

The CDR3 DNA follows: TGTGCCAGCAGTGGACAGGGTCGAAACTATGGCTACACCTTC. Translation: CASSGQGRNYGYTF. This chain connects TRBV2 to TRBJ1-2, with TRBD1 matching over 7 bases. From germline, CDR1 is SNHLY and CDR2 FYNNEI. V shed 4 bases and J 2 bases; nucleotides not matched to a gene: 4. The CDR3 contains 14 residues. Looking up the rest from reference TRBV2 and TRBJ1-2 gives the full variable domain: EPEVTQTPSHQVTQMGQEVILRCVPISNHLYFYWYRQILGQKVEFLVSFYNNEISEKSEIFDDQFSVERPDGSNFTLKIRSTKLEDSAMYFCASSGQGRNYGYTFGSGTRLTVV.

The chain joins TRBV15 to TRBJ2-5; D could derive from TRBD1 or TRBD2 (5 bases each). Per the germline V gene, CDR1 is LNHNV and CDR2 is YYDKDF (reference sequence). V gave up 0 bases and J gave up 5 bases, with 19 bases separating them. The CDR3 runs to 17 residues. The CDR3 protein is CATSRDLGPRLDETQYF. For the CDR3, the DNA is TGTGCCACCAGCAGAGATCTGGGACCAAGGTTGGATGAGACCCAGTACTTC.

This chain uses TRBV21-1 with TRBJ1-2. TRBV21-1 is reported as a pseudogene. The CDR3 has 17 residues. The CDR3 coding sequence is TGTGCCAGCAGCAAAACGGGACCGAAAGAGTGTCTCTATGGCTACACCTTC. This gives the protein CASSKTGPKECLYGYTF.

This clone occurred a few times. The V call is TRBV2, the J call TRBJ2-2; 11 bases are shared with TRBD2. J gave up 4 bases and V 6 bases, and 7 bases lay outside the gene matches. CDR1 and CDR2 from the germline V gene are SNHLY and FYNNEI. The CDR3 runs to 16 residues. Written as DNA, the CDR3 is TGTGCCAGCAGAGAGGGACTAGCGGTGGGCACCGGGGAGCTGTTTTTT. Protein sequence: CASREGLAVGTGELFF.

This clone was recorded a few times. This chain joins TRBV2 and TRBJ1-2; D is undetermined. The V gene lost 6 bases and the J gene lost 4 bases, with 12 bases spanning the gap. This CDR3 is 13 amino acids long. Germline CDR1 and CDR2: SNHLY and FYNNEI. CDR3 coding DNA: TGTGCCAGCAGACTCGAGGGATCCTATGGCTACACCTTC. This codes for CASRLEGSYGYTF.

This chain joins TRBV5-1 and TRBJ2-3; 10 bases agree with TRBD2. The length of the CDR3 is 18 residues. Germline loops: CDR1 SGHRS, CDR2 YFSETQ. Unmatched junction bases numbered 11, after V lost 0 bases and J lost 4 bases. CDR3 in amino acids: CASSLGASGGPVSDTQYF. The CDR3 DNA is TGCGCCAGCAGCTTGGGAGCTAGCGGGGGTCCCGTATCAGATACGCAGTATTTT. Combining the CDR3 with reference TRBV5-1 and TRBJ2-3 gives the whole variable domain KAGVTQTPRYLIKTRGQQVTLSCSPISGHRSVSWYQQTPGQGLQFLFEYFSETQRNKGNFPGRFSGRQFSNSRSEMNVSTLELGDSALYLCASSLGASGGPVSDTQYFGPGTRLTVL.

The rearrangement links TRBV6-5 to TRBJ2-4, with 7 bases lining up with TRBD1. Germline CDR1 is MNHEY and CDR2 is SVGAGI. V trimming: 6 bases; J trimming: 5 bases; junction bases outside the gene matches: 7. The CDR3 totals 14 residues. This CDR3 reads CASSFRDRENIQYF. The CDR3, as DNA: TGTGCCAGCAGCTTCCGGGACAGAGAAAACATTCAGTACTTC.